One and the same sample provided the 10 T cell receptor beta chains below, sequenced in a study of T-cell memory formation after mild COVID-19. TCRdb used MiXCR to reprocess the 5' RACE reads, holding one entry per CDR3 protein. The repertoire includes roughly 350,000 distinct CDR3 sequences, 28% of them detected once, and roughly 14% sits in the top ten. Sequencing input: PBMCs or a T cell subset sorted from them (not recorded which). The source is an adult woman who had mild COVID-19 (a few samples of this study predate the infection). Cell type and time point are not known.

The rearrangement links TRBV6-5 to TRBJ1-2, with D maybe TRBD1 (6 bases). Germline CDR1 MNHEY, CDR2 SVGAGI. With 5 bases removed from V and 6 bases from J, the gap between germline ends came to 19 bases. The CDR3 runs 15 residues. DNA of the CDR3: TGTGCCAGCAGTCCGCGGACAGAATTCGTCGATGGCTACACCTTC. Protein: CASSPRTEFVDGYTF.

This clonotype was seen repeatedly, ten times or more. This CDR3 is CASSSPGVAANTGELFF. CDR3 coding DNA: TGTGCCAGCAGCTCCCCCGGGGTAGCGGCGAACACCGGGGAGCTGTTTTTT. This chain links TRBV7-3 with TRBJ2-2; D is possibly TRBD2 (6 bases). V was shortened by 4 bases and J by 0 bases, with 15 bases between the two germline ends. In germline, CDR1 is SGHTA, CDR2 FQGTGA. The CDR3 runs to 17 residues.

This clonotype was seen a few times. V and J are TRBV20-1 and TRBJ2-1; 10 bases fit TRBD2. Germline CDR1 and CDR2: DFQATT and SNEGSKA (reference sequence). CDR3 size: 15 residues. V lost 3 bases, J lost 9 bases, and 11 bases stayed unmatched. The CDR3 DNA reads as TGCAGTGCTAGCTCCCTAGCGGGAGAGTGGGGTGAGCAGTTCTTC. Translation gives CSASSLAGEWGEQFF.

This clonotype has just a few counts. The genes are TRBV10-3 and TRBJ2-1; D gene ambiguous. The CDR3 extends over 12 amino acids. Germline loops: CDR1 ENHRY, CDR2 SYGVKD. Trimming removed 2 bases at V and 4 bases at J, with 3 bases between. In DNA, the CDR3 is TGTGCCATCAGTGAGCCATACAATGAGCAGTTCTTC. Amino acid sequence: CAISEPYNEQFF.

A few counts support this clonotype. The chain has TRBV27 and TRBJ2-7; D call uncertain. In germline, CDR1 is MNHEY, CDR2 SMNVEV (reference sequence). The CDR3 runs to 15 residues. V lost 5 bases and J lost 4, with 18 bases in between. CDR3 DNA: TGTGCCAGCAGTCCCCTCTTGGTTGAGAGTTACGAGCAGTACTTC. Its translation is CASSPLLVESYEQYF.

This clonotype was seen a few times. The CDR3 coding sequence is TGTTGTAGCGGACCGAACACCGGGGAGCTGTTTTTT. It specifies CCSGPNTGELFF. The chain uses TRBV24-1 and TRBJ2-2, with a possible D match to TRBD2 (6 bases). The germline gives CDR1 KGHDR, CDR2 SFDVKD. This CDR3 is 12 amino acids long.

This clonotype was recorded a few times. The chain links TRBV12-3 or TRBV12-4 to TRBJ2-6; TRBD1 is a possible D gene (6 bases). V lost 5 bases to trimming and J lost 0 bases, with 14 bases between them. CDR3 length: 17 amino acids. The CDR3 reads CASSLTGTYSGANVLTF. The CDR3 DNA reads as TGTGCCAGCAGTCTTACAGGGACCTACTCTGGGGCCAACGTCCTGACTTTC.

The rearrangement joins TRBV2 to TRBJ2-5; 9 bases agree with TRBD2. Germline lookup yields CDR1 SNHLY and CDR2 FYNNEI. The J segment lost 4 bases and the V segment lost 2 bases, leaving 14 bases of the junction unmatched. The CDR3 length is 18 residues. As DNA, the CDR3 is TGTGCCAGCAGTGAATCCCTCTGGGGCGGGAGGGCCCGAGAGACCCAGTACTTC. Translated: CASSESLWGGRARETQYF.

Here the CDR3 DNA reads TGTGCCACGTGGGGAGGCCCAGTAAATGGCTACACCTTC. This sequence encodes CATWGGPVNGYTF. The chain is built from TRBV24-1 and TRBJ1-2, with D unresolved. The CDR3 has 13 residues. V shed 10 bases and J shed 6 bases, with 17 bases lying between them. The germline gives CDR1 KGHDR, CDR2 SFDVKD.

This clonotype has a handful of counts. V gene TRBV7-9 combines with J gene TRBJ2-1; 7 nucleotides agree with TRBD2. J was trimmed by 2 bases and V by 4 bases; bases with no gene match: 8. This CDR3 contains 16 residues. Germline CDR1 and CDR2: SEHNR and FQNEAQ (reference sequence). The CDR3 coding sequence is TGTGCCAGCAGCTCCTCTCTTAGCGGGCCCTACAATGAGCAGTTCTTC. Its protein is CASSSSLSGPYNEQFF.